This TCR beta chain was profiled in a study of T-cell memory formation after mild COVID-19. Looking at the study overall: TCR clusters were largely donor specific. Overall study findings and caveats: Clones that contracted clustered mainly in CM and EM if CD4+ and in EMRA if CD8+. CD4+ bias marked clones expanding day 15 to 37, unlike balanced contracting clones.

TCRdb reanalysed the 5' RACE reads using MiXCR and keeps one entry per CDR3 protein. Among under 450,000 distinct CDR3 sequences listed, 20% to 25% were seen once. Per germline, CDR1 LGHDT and CDR2 YNNKEL (reference sequence). This CDR3 has 15 amino acids. V lost 4 bases to trimming and J lost 0 bases, with 11 bases between them. As regards this clonotype: Its specificity is unknown.

The specimen was PBMCs or a T cell subset sorted from them (not recorded which). This sequence joins TRBV3-1 and TRBJ2-3, with D perhaps TRBD1 or TRBD2 (5 bases each). This clonotype was sampled from a man between 18 and 29 years old who had mild COVID-19 (a few samples of this study predate the infection). Cell type and time point are not known. CDR3: CASSRTGASTDTQYF. CDR3 DNA sequence: TGTGCCAGCAGCCGTACCGGGGCTAGCACAGATACGCAGTATTTT.